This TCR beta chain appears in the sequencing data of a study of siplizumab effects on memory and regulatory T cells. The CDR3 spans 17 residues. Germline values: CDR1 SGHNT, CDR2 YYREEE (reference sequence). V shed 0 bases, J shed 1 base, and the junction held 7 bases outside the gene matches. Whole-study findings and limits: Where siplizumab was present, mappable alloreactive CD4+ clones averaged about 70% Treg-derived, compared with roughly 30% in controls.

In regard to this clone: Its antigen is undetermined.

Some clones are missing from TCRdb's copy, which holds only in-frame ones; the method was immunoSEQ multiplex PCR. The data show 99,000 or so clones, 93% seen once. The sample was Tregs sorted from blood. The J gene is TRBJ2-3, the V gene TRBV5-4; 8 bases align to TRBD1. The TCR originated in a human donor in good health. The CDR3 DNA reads TGTGCCAGCAGCTTGGCCCCAGGGGGCGCCGGCACAGATACGCAGTATTTT. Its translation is CASSLAPGGAGTDTQYF.